The T cell receptor (beta chain) described here comes from a study of blood T cell repertoires in COVID-19. Germline-derived CDR1 and CDR2 are SGHTS and YDEGEE. Deletions cut 4 bases from V and 1 base from J, with 15 bases between. This CDR3 is built from 16 residues. Study processing details: Reference gene primer amplification gave nucleated cell count estimates. Sequencing was performed with immunoSEQ multiplex PCR; in TCRdb, only in-frame clones are kept and a portion is missing. V, J and clone size were drawn from that table, and D and trimming were deduced from the DNA. This sample has about 220,000 clones; approximately 78% occur once, and the top ten carry approximately 5.6%.

The receptor comes from a woman in her sixties or seventies with COVID-19, enrolled during active disease. The sequenced sample was peripheral blood. The chain is built from TRBV5-8 and TRBJ1-5, with D possibly being TRBD1 (6 bases). CDR3 DNA: TGTGCCAGCAGCAAGTCAGGGGAGAAGAGCAATCAGCCCCAGCATTTT. Translated, it gives CASSKSGEKSNQPQHF. The full variable domain, completed using reference TRBV5-8 and TRBJ1-5, is EAGVTQSPTHLIKTRGQQATLRCSPISGHTSVYWYQQALGLGLQFLLWYDEGEERNRGNFPPRFSGRQFPNYSSELNVNALELEDSALYLCASSKSGEKSNQPQHFGDGTRLSIL.